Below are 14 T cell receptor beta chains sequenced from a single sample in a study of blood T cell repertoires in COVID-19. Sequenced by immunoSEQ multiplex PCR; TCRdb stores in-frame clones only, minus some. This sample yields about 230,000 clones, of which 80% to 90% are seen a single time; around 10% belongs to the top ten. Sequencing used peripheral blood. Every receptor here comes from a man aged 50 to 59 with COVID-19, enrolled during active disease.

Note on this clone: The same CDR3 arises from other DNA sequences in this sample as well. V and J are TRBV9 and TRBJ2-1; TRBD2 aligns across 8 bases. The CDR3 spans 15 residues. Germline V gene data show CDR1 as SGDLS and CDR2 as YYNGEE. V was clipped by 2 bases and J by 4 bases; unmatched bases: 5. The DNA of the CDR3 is TGTGCCAGCAGCGTCGGACTAGCTGAATACAATGAGCAGTTCTTC. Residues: CASSVGLAEYNEQFF.

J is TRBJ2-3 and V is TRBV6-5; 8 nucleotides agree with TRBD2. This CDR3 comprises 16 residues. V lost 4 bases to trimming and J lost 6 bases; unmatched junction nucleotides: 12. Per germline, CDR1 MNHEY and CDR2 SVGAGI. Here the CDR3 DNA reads TGTGCCAGCAGTTTGGGGTTCTTTGGCGGGAGGGATACGCAGTATTTT. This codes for CASSLGFFGGRDTQYF.

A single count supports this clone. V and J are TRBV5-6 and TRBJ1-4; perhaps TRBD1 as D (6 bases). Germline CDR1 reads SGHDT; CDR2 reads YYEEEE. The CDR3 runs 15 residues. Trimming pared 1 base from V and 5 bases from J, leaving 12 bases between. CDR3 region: CASSLNGGANEKLFF. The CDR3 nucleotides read TGTGCCAGCAGCTTGAACGGGGGGGCGAATGAAAAACTGTTTTTT.

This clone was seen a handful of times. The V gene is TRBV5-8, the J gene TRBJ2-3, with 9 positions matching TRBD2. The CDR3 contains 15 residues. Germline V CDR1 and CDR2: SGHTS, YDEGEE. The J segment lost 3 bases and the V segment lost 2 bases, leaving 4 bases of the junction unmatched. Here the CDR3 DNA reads TGTGCCAGCAGCTTCCTAGCGGGACTAACAGATACGCAGTATTTT. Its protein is CASSFLAGLTDTQYF.

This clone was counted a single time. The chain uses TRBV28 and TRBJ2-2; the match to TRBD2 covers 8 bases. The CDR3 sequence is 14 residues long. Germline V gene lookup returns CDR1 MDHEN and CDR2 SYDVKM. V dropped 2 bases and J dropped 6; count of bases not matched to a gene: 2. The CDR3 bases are TGTGCCAGCAGTTTAGGCGGGGGGTCCGGGGAGCTGTTTTTT. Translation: CASSLGGGSGELFF.

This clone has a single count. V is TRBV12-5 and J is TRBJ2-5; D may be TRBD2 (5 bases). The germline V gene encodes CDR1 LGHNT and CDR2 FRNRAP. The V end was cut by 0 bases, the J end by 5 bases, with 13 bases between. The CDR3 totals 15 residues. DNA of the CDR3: TGTGCTAGTGGTTTGGTACCCGACTGGAGGGAGACCCAGTACTTC. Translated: CASGLVPDWRETQYF.

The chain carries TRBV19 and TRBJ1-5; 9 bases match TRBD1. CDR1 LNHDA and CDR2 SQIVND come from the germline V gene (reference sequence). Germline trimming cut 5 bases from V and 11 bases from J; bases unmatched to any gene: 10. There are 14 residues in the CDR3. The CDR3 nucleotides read TGTGCCAGTAGTCTCGGGGACAGGGCCGTCACCCAGCATTTT. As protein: CASSLGDRAVTQHF. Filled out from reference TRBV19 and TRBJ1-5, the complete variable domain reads DGGITQSPKYLFRKEGQNVTLSCEQNLNHDAMYWYRQDPGQGLRLIYYSQIVNDFQKGDIAEGYSVSREKKESFPLTVTSAQKNPTAFYLCASSLGDRAVTQHFGDGTRLSIL.

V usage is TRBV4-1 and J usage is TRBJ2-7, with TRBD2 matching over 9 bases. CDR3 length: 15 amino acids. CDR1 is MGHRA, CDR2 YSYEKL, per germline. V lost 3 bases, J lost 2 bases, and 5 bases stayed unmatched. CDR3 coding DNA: TGCGCCAGCAGCCACAGTAGCGGGAGCCCCTACGAGCAGTACTTC. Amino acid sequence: CASSHSSGSPYEQYF.

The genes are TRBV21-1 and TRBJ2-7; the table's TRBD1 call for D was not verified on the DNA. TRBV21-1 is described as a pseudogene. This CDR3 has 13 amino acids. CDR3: CASSARGQAEQYF. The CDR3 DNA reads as TGTGCCAGCAGCGCAAGGGGACAGGCCGAGCAGTACTTC.

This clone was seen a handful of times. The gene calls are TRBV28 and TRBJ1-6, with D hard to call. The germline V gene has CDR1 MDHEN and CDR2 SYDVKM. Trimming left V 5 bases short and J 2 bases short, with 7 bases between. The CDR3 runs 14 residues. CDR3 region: CASSTGAYNSPLHF. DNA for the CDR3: TGTGCCAGCAGTACCGGAGCCTATAATTCACCCCTCCACTTT.

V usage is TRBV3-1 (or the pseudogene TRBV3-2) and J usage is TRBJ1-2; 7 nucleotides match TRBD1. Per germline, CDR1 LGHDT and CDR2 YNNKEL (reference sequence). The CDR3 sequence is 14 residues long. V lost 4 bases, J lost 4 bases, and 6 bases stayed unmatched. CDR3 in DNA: TGTGCCAGCAGCCGGGGACAGCTTGCCTATGGCTACACCTTC. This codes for CASSRGQLAYGYTF.

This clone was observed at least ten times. CDR3 nucleotides: TGCAGCGTGCCTAAATATAATAACAATGAGCAGTTCTTC. This codes for CSVPKYNNNEQFF. The rearrangement uses TRBV29-1 and TRBJ2-1; D gene uncertain. V lost 6 bases and J 5 bases, leaving 14 bases between the germline ends. Per the germline V gene, CDR1 is SQVTM and CDR2 is ANQGSEA. This CDR3 has 13 residues.

The CDR3 coding sequence is TGTGCCAGCTCATCGTGGAAGACAAGCACAGATACGCAGTATTTT. Protein: CASSSWKTSTDTQYF. The rearrangement uses TRBV18 and TRBJ2-3; D is uncertain. Germline CDR1 reads KGHSH; CDR2 reads LQKENI. The CDR3 covers 15 residues. Trimming took 5 bases from V and 0 from J, leaving 12 bases between them.

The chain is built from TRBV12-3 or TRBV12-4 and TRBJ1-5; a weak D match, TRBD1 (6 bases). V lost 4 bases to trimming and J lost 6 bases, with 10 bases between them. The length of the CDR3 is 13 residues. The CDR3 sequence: CASSWTVGQPQHF. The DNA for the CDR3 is TGTGCCAGCAGTTGGACAGTGGGTCAGCCCCAGCATTTT.